This TCR beta chain was captured by sequencing in a study of cytomegalovirus exposure and HLA in healthy donors. Study background: Early released data comprised around 80 million unique TCRs from HLA-typed donors.

Primers for the PCR totalled 60 Vbeta and 13 Jbeta. Produced via immunoSEQ multiplex PCR; TCRdb's table is partial and in-frame only. The sample holds about 110,000 clones, around 79% seen once. CDR3 length: 13 residues. With 5 bases removed from V and 7 bases from J, the gap between germline ends came to 14 bases. The germline CDR1 and CDR2 sequences are SEHNR and FQNEAQ (reference sequence). In this sample, this clone turned up once. The chain couples TRBV7-9 to TRBJ1-2; D gene uncertain. Sequencing was performed on PBMCs. The sequence derives from a woman between 40 and 55 years old in good health and CMV-seronegative. The CDR3 sequence is CASSQNTDGGYTF. For the CDR3, the DNA is TGTGCCAGCAGCCAGAACACCGATGGTGGCTACACCTTC.